One sample yielded the 19 T cell receptor beta chains listed below, sequenced in a study of T cells expressing NK-cell markers. TCRdb re-called the 5' RACE reads; every CDR3 protein appears as one record, without DNA. The listing records about 260,000 distinct CDR3 sequences. Sequenced material: blood T cells: a sorted CD56 or NKG2C T cell subset, CD4+ or CD8+ T cells, or bulk PBMC T cells (not recorded which). Source of these receptors: a man aged 18 to 29 in good health.

The chain joins TRBV12-3 or TRBV12-4 to TRBJ2-3; there is no DNA to check the TCRdb D call of TRBD1. The length of the CDR3 is 17 residues. CDR3 sequence: CASSNPHVPAGTDTQYF.

V is TRBV29-1 and J is TRBJ1-2. The CDR3 is 15 residues long. Germline V gene lookup returns CDR1 SQVTM and CDR2 ANQGSEA. CDR3 in amino acids: CSVAIQIGKKDGYTF.

The chain employs TRBV11-2 and TRBJ2-1. CDR3 size: 17 residues. The germline V gene encodes CDR1 SGHAT and CDR2 FQNNGV. This chain's CDR3 is CASSGWVGGDSYNEQFF.

The chain recombines TRBV29-1 with TRBJ1-1; TCRdb proposes TRBD1, but this gene call is untestable without DNA. CDR3 length: 15 amino acids. Per germline, CDR1 SQVTM and CDR2 ANQGSEA. The CDR3 loop reads CSVEPPPRGNTEAFF.

This chain connects TRBV11-1 to TRBJ2-1; TCRdb's D call, TRBD1, is unchecked because there is no DNA. The germline V gene encodes CDR1 SGHAT and CDR2 FQDESV (reference sequence). The CDR3 spans 13 residues. CDR3 loop: CASSRMGVNEQFF.

V usage is TRBV6-6 and J usage is TRBJ2-5; the D call of TRBD1 rests on TCRdb alone, since no DNA is present to check it. This CDR3 comprises 13 residues. The germline gives CDR1 MNHNY, CDR2 SVGAGI (reference sequence). CDR3 loop: CASSYPRGKDQYF.

J is TRBJ2-1 and V is TRBV9; lacking DNA, the TRBD1 call made by TCRdb goes unchecked. This CDR3 has 15 residues. The V gene's germline CDR1 is SGDLS and CDR2 YYNGEE. The CDR3 sequence is CASSAEGQAYNEQFF. The full variable domain, rest sourced from reference TRBV9 and TRBJ2-1, is DSGVTQTPKHLITATGQRVTLRCSPRSGDLSVYWYQQSLDQGLQFLIQYYNGEERAKGNILERFSAQQFPDLHSELNLSSLELGDSALYFCASSAEGQAYNEQFFGPGTRLTVL.

The V call is TRBV6-1, the J call TRBJ2-1. CDR1 and CDR2 (germline): MNHNS, SASEGT. This CDR3 is built from 15 residues. The CDR3 protein is CASSDLGSFNNEQFF.

This chain joins TRBV6-5 and TRBJ2-2; TCRdb outputs TRBD1, but without DNA this stays unchecked. Germline V gene data show CDR1 as MNHEY and CDR2 as SVGAGI. This CDR3 has 15 amino acids. This CDR3 is CASSYEQVHTGELFF.

The chain uses TRBV6-1 and TRBJ2-5; as DNA is missing, the TRBD2 call by TCRdb cannot be tested. Germline loops: CDR1 MNHNS, CDR2 SASEGT. The CDR3 length is 14 residues. The CDR3 sequence: CASSGHGGKETQYF.

This chain links TRBV20-1 with TRBJ1-1; the D gene TCRdb calls, TRBD1, cannot be checked with no DNA. Germline CDR1 is DFQATT and CDR2 is SNEGSKA (reference sequence). The CDR3 contains 18 residues. CDR3 amino acids: CSAPDRGGSPSVNTEAFF.

This chain joins TRBV29-1 and TRBJ2-7. This CDR3 comprises 12 residues. Looked up from germline, CDR1 is SQVTM and CDR2 is ANQGSEA. The CDR3: CSVETRMNEQYF.

V usage is TRBV12-3 or TRBV12-4 and J usage is TRBJ2-1; the D call of TRBD2 rests on TCRdb alone, since no DNA is present to check it. The CDR3 is made up of 14 amino acids. The CDR3 loop reads CASSFGGRVGEQFF.

The rearrangement uses TRBV12-3 or TRBV12-4 and TRBJ2-2; checking the TCRdb D call of TRBD1 is not possible without DNA. The CDR3 sequence is 15 residues long. This chain's CDR3 is CASSLFHANTGELFF.

J is TRBJ2-7 and V is TRBV12-3 or TRBV12-4; TCRdb names TRBD1, which stays unverified in the absence of DNA. The CDR3 has 13 amino acids. The CDR3 protein is CASRGTDPYEQYF.

The chain is built from TRBV7-3 and TRBJ2-1. The CDR3 totals 14 residues. The germline gives CDR1 SGHTA, CDR2 FQGTGA. The CDR3 sequence is CASSLTVGRNEQFF.

The CDR3 loop reads CASSLKVGENTDTQYF. J is TRBJ2-3 and V is TRBV12-3 or TRBV12-4. CDR3 length: 16 residues.

The chain uses TRBV6-5 and TRBJ1-2; TCRdb gives TRBD1 as the D gene, but with no DNA this cannot be confirmed. Germline-derived CDR1 and CDR2 are MNHEY and SVGAGI. The CDR3 has 14 amino acids. This chain's CDR3 is CASSFDRMNYGYTF.

This chain joins TRBV10-1 and TRBJ2-3; TCRdb's D call of TRBD1 is untestable without DNA. In germline, CDR1 is WNHNN, CDR2 SYGVQD (reference sequence). This CDR3 region has 15 residues. The CDR3 loop reads CASSPGQAFADTQYF.